The sequence of this TCR beta chain was determined in a study of T cells expressing NK-cell markers. On the study more broadly: It was from sorted CD3+CD56+NKG2C+, CD3+CD56+NKG2C- and CD3+CD56-NKG2C+ T cells that TCR beta repertoires came. Out of eight donors sequenced, seven tested HCMV-seropositive and the remaining one seronegative. The study, taken as a whole, reports: These clonotypes, the leaders elsewhere, also led the CD3+CD56-NKG2C+ fraction in a handful of donors. About 1.0-8% of CD8+ T cells in roughly six donors belonged to dominant NKG2C+ clonotypes.

Looked up from germline, CDR1 is MNHNS and CDR2 is SASEGT. The CDR3 runs 12 residues. With the 5' RACE reads reprocessed, TCRdb shows one record per CDR3 protein and no DNA. Recorded for this sample: roughly 450,000 distinct CDR3 sequences. About this clonotype itself: The target antigen is unknown.

Sequenced material: blood T cells: a sorted CD56 or NKG2C T cell subset, CD4+ or CD8+ T cells, or bulk PBMC T cells (not recorded which). The receptor comes from a woman in her forties or fifties in good health. The chain uses TRBV6-1 and TRBJ2-7. The CDR3 region is CASLNGVYEQYF.